These 2 T cell receptor delta chains were sequenced from one sample in a study of delta chains in infants with herpesvirus infections (dated 2023 in TCRdb). Library preparation was by RT-PCR. TCRdb records Illumina MiSeq as the sequencer. To generate TCR cDNA, RNA from PBMC was reverse transcribed using SuperScript II together with primers specific for the gamma chain and the delta chain. With CATT, TCRdb called clones again from the public reads; duplicate DNA rows were later joined. This sample holds roughly 200 delta-chain clones; roughly 15% were observed only once. The ten largest clones represent 97% to 99% of the sample. The source material was peripheral blood, sampled at time point 3 of longitudinal follow-up. Source of these receptors: a human donor who was a Ugandan infant, either HIV-exposed or HIV-unexposed (not recorded which).

As to this clone: Only one base separates this from a far larger clonotype, so it likely reflects a read error. Other DNA variants within this sample encode the same CDR3. The gene calls are TRDV2 and TRDJ3; TRDD3 matches at 12 bases. The CDR3 runs 18 residues. CDR1 and CDR2 from the germline V gene are GEAIGNYY and EKD. The DNA of the CDR3 is TGTGCCTGTGACAGTACTGGGGGATACAGCTGGGACACCCGCCAGATGTTTTTC. Protein sequence: CACDSTGGYSWDTRQMFF.

There are a few counts of this clone. Translating this DNA gives a protein that differs at residue 3 from the TCRdb one, which belongs to a much larger clone; a read error is likely, and the protein shown is this translation. This chain joins TRDV1 and TRDJ1, with a weak D call TRDD3 (5 bases). The CDR3 has 16 residues. Per germline, CDR1 TSWWSYY and CDR2 QGS. The CDR3 here is CAVGEYPGPFTDKLIF. The CDR3 DNA reads TGTGCTGTTGGGGAATATCCTGGACCCTTCACCGATAAACTCATCTTT.